This TCR beta chain was identified in a study of a mutant IDH1 vaccine in newly diagnosed glioma (dated by TCRdb to 2020 to 2022). Some background on the complete study: Of the approximately 32 treated patients, approximately 62% were male and 37.5% were female, and the mean age was about 40 years. Longitudinal TCRB deep sequencing was done for 25 treated patients, wherever samples were available for exploratory analyses. Prior to enrollment, standard therapy consisting of radiotherapy alone, temozolomide alone, or radiochemotherapy with temozolomide had been administered to patients, with the combination being received by most patients. Peripheral blood was drawn at six visits: V03 (baseline), V05, V07, V10, V12 and V13. Findings and caveats that apply to the study as a whole: Vaccine-induced immune responses across multiple MHC alleles were detected in over 80% of patients. Availability determined which PBMC samples were chosen for TCRB deep sequencing. The authors noted that analyses of patient blood samples could not be reproduced because of sample limitations. No apparent relationship was observed between pseudoprogression and alterations in the top peripheral T cell clonotypes detected by TCRB sequencing.

CDR1 and CDR2 are drawn from the germline V gene: SGHDN, FVKESK. The CDR3 runs 12 residues from the cysteine to the phenylalanine. Only CDR3 DNA is held: 36 bases, read in frame from base 1. Deletion took 6 bases off V and 8 bases off J, with a span of 10 bases between the germline ends. The protocol used for the library was the immunoSEQ multiplex PCR assay. Following the manufacturer's protocol, the hsTCRB Kit was used to amplify rearranged TCR beta chain sequences. Sequencing of TCRB libraries was carried out on an Illumina MiSeq. The original pipeline was this. The proprietary platform of the kit vendor was used for demultiplexing, trimming and gene mapping. TCRdb retrieved this table from immuneACCESS and kept in-frame rearrangements only. Not all clones are present; in checked studies, unresolved V genes account for under half, and no reason is known for the remainder. V, J and clone size are those of that table, while D and trimming were read from the DNA. This sample is represented by tens of thousands of clones; roughly 80% of them were singletons. Under 20% of the sample rests with the top ten.

Reading the label with the study, this specimen's time point is: baseline, week 1 (first vaccination visit). The label giving this sample's treatment or condition can be read as: pre-vaccination baseline after standard-of-care therapy. All donors had newly diagnosed IDH1-mutant astrocytomas of WHO grade 3 or 4 that showed loss of nuclear ATRX. The samples were drawn from NOA16, a multicentre, single-arm, open-label phase I trial in Germany that tested a mutant IDH1 peptide vaccine in humans for the first time. Visit V03 blood draws served as the baseline sample for immunogenicity testing. Genomic DNA for TCRB sequencing was extracted from EDTA blood using the DNeasy Blood and Tissue Kit. Regarding this clone: Its antigen is unknown. No much larger clone exists at a distance of one base, and base qualities are not known.

This receptor was identified in a man younger than 30 with glioma. Rearrangement joined TRBV14 to TRBJ1-4; the D gene cannot be resolved reliably. This specimen was PBMCs, taken from a glioma patient treated with radiotherapy, temozolomide or both. The DNA sequence reads TGTGCCAGCAGACGGGAGGGCGAAAAACTGTTTTTT. Translated, this is CASRREGEKLFF.